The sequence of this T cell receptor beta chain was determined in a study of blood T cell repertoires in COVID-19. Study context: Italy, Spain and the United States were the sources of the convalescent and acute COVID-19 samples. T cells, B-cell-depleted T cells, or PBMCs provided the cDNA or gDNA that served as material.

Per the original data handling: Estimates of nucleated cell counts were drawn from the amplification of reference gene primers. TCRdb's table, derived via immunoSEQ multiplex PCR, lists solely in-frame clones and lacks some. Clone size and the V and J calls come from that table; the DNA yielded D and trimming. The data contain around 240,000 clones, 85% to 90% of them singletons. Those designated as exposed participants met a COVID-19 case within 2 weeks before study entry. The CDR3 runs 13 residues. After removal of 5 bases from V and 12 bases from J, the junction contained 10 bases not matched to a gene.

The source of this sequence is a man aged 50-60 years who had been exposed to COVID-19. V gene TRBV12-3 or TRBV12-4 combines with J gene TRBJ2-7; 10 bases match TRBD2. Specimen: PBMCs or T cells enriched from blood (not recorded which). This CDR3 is CASSDHSGGRAYF. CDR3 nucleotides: TGTGCCAGCAGTGACCATAGCGGGGGGCGAGCGTACTTC.